The T cell receptor (beta chain) described here comes from a study of blood T cell repertoires in COVID-19. Overall study context: The United States, Italy and Spain provided the acute and convalescent COVID-19 samples. PBMCs, B-cell-depleted T cells, or T cells were the source of the cDNA or gDNA that made up the material.

Original methodology: Amplification of reference gene primers provided the estimated nucleated cell counts. Clones were sequenced by immunoSEQ multiplex PCR, and TCRdb holds only the in-frame ones, with some missing. V and J calls and clone size are as listed in that table; D and trimming were resolved from the DNA. The repertoire includes 250,000 to 300,000 clones, roughly nine tenths of them detected once, and about 0.94% sits in the top ten. V lost 1 base to trimming and J lost 4 bases; unmatched junction nucleotides: 4. This CDR3 is 16 amino acids long. Germline values: CDR1 KGHDR, CDR2 SFDVKD. J is TRBJ2-5 and V is TRBV24-1; the match to TRBD2 covers 11 bases. The sequence was obtained from a woman in her thirties or forties who had recovered from COVID-19. Sequenced sample: peripheral blood. CDR3 amino acids: CATSDFLAGGGETQYF. The CDR3 DNA reads as TGTGCCACCAGTGATTTCCTAGCGGGAGGAGGAGAGACCCAGTACTTC.